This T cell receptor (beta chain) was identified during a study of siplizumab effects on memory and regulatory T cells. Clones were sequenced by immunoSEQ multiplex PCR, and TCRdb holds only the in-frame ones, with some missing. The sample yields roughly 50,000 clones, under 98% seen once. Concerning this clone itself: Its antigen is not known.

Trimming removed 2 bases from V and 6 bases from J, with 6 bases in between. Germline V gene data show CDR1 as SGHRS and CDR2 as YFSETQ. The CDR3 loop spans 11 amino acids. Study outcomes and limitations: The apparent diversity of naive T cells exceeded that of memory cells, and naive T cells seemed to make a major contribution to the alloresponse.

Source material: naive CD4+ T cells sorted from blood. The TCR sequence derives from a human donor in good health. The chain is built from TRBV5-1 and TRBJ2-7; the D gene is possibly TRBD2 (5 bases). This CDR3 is CASSLRGEQYF. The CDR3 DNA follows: TGCGCCAGCAGCTTACGGGGCGAGCAGTACTTC.